A single sample is the source of the 9 T cell receptor beta chains below, sequenced in a study of T cells after yellow fever vaccination. TCRdb recomputed calls from the 5' RACE reads with MiXCR, one row per CDR3 protein. The table includes 400,000 or so distinct CDR3 sequences, around a tenth detected once. The sample in question was PBMCs, obtained on the day of the first yellow fever vaccination. Source of these receptors: a young man who received the YFV17D yellow fever vaccine.

The rearrangement uses TRBV10-3 and TRBJ2-5, with D tentatively TRBD1 (6 bases). Trimming stripped 6 bases from V and 5 bases from J, with 10 bases between. The CDR3 contains 12 residues. Germline V gives CDR1 ENHRY, CDR2 SYGVKD. The CDR3 loop reads CAIRGAGETQYF. CDR3 coding DNA: TGTGCCATCAGGGGGGCGGGTGAGACCCAGTACTTC.

This clonotype has only a few counts. This chain connects TRBV4-3 to TRBJ2-1; unclear D gene. The ends were cut back, 6 bases at V and 0 bases at J, with 12 bases in the middle. The CDR3 is made up of 15 amino acids. Germline V lookup: CDR1 LGHNA, CDR2 YSLEER. The CDR3 here is CASSGVSSSYNEQFF. The CDR3 coding sequence is TGCGCCAGCAGTGGCGTTAGTAGCTCCTACAATGAGCAGTTCTTC.

The table lists this clonotype with many counts. V usage is TRBV18 and J usage is TRBJ1-6; D is unresolved. CDR1 is KGHSH and CDR2 is LQKENI in the germline V gene. Trimming cost V 6 bases and J 7 bases, with 13 bases left between them. The CDR3 spans 14 residues. This CDR3 is CASSSASTNSPLHF. The CDR3 bases are TGTGCCAGCTCGAGTGCGTCTACCAATTCACCCCTCCACTTT.

This clonotype was picked up a small number of times. J is TRBJ2-1 and V is TRBV6-2 or TRBV6-3; no reliable D call. Looked up from germline, CDR1 is MNHEY and CDR2 is SVGEGT. V lost 4 bases, J lost 2 bases, and 12 bases lay in between. The CDR3 contains 15 residues. The CDR3 region has the DNA TGTGCCAGCAGTTCTGAACGGAGCCCCTACAATGAGCAGTTCTTC. It specifies CASSSERSPYNEQFF.

The sample holds a few counts of this clonotype. J is TRBJ2-3 and V is TRBV5-1; 8 nucleotides agree with TRBD2. Germline V gives CDR1 SGHRS, CDR2 YFSETQ. CDR3 length equals 16 residues. The V and J ends lost 4 bases and 0 bases, in that order; junction bases with no gene match: 7. CDR3 loop: CASSTNPGGSTDTQYF. CDR3 in DNA: TGCGCCAGCAGCACAAACCCGGGGGGGAGCACAGATACGCAGTATTTT.

This chain joins TRBV24-1 and TRBJ2-2, with 9 bases identical to TRBD1. The CDR3 sequence is 16 residues long. The germline V gene has CDR1 KGHDR and CDR2 SFDVKD. Unmatched junction bases numbered 6, after V lost 4 bases and J lost 4 bases. The CDR3 DNA is TGTGCCACCAGTGACCCCGGGACAGGGCTCACCGGGGAGCTGTTTTTT. Amino acids: CATSDPGTGLTGELFF.

The V call is TRBV28, the J call TRBJ2-7, with 10 bases fitting TRBD1. V lost 5 bases and J lost 6; bases outside the gene matches: 4. The germline V gene has CDR1 MDHEN and CDR2 SYDVKM. The CDR3 is 13 residues long. This chain's CDR3 is CASSGTGEGEQYV. The DNA for the CDR3 is TGTGCCAGCAGTGGGACAGGGGAAGGCGAGCAGTACGTC.

Here the CDR3 reads CASSQAFLAGPEDTQYF. The CDR3 DNA is TGTGCCAGCAGCCAAGCGTTCCTAGCGGGGCCCGAGGATACGCAGTATTTT. This chain uses TRBV3-1 with TRBJ2-3; 9 nucleotides match TRBD2. Germline V gene sequence: CDR1 LGHDT, CDR2 YNNKEL (reference sequence). CDR3 length: 17 residues. V was pared by 1 base and J by 6 bases, with 11 bases of the junction left unmatched.

J is TRBJ2-1 and V is TRBV5-4; TRBD2 might be the D (7 bases). This CDR3 is 15 amino acids long. The germline gives CDR1 SGHNT, CDR2 YYREEE (reference sequence). Trimming stripped 4 bases from V and 0 bases from J, with 11 bases between. DNA of the CDR3: TGTGCCAGCAGCACCGGGGGGCCCTCCTACAATGAGCAGTTCTTC. Residues: CASSTGGPSYNEQFF.